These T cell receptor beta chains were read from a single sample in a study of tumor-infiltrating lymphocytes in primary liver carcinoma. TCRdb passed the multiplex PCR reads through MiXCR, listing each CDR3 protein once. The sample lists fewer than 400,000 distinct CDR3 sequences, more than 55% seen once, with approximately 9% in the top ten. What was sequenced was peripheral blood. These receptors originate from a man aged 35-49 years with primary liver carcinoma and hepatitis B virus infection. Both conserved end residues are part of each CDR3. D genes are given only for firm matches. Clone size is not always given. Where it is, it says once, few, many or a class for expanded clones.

CDR3 DNA: TGTGCCAGCAGTGAAGCGACTAGCTCTAGGGAAGCTTTCTTT; CDR3 protein: CASSEATSSREAFF; V gene: TRBV6-1; J gene: TRBJ1-1; clone size: NA; D gene: NA
CDR3 DNA: TGCAGCTCCCTGACTAGTGACCACGAGCAGTGCTTC; CDR3 protein: CSSLTSDHEQCF; V gene: TRBV29-1; J gene: TRBJ2-7; clone size: NA; D gene: NA
CDR3 DNA: TGCAGCGTTGTACGTCCAGAATCCCAAGAGACCCAGTACTTC; CDR3 protein: CSVVRPESQETQYF; V gene: TRBV29-1; J gene: TRBJ2-5; clone size: many; D gene: NA
CDR3 DNA: TGCGCCAGCAGTCCCAAGGGACTAGCGGGAGGAAATGAGCAGTTCTTC; CDR3 protein: CASSPKGLAGGNEQFF; V gene: TRBV23-1; J gene: TRBJ2-1; clone size: NA; D gene: TRBD2
CDR3 DNA: TGCGCCAGCAGCTCCGGACCCTCTCACGAGCAGTACTTC; CDR3 protein: CASSSGPSHEQYF; V gene: TRBV5-1; J gene: TRBJ2-7; clone size: NA; D gene: NA
CDR3 DNA: TGTGCCAGCAGCTTAGTCCGGGCCACCAAAAACATTCAGTACTTC; CDR3 protein: CASSLVRATKNIQYF; V gene: TRBV7-9; J gene: TRBJ2-4; clone size: few; D gene: NA
CDR3 DNA: TGTGCCAGCAGTTTTTTCGGACAGCAAGGGGGAGAGCAGCACTTC; CDR3 protein: CASSFFGQQGGEQHF; V gene: TRBV28; J gene: TRBJ2-7; clone size: NA; D gene: NA
CDR3 DNA: TGCAGTGCCACGACAGGGGACCAGCCCCAGCATTTT; CDR3 protein: CSATTGDQPQHF; V gene: TRBV20-1; J gene: TRBJ1-5; clone size: NA; D gene: TRBD1
CDR3 DNA: TGTGCCACCTCGGAGGACAGTCTTACCACAGATACGCTGTATTTT; CDR3 protein: CATSEDSLTTDTLYF; V gene: TRBV24-1; J gene: TRBJ2-3; clone size: once; D gene: NA
CDR3 DNA: TGCAGCGTTGGGAAGACCCAGAACACTGAAGCTTTCTTT; CDR3 protein: CSVGKTQNTEAFF; V gene: TRBV29-1; J gene: TRBJ1-1; clone size: many; D gene: NA
CDR3 DNA: TGCGCCAGCAGCATTGGGGGACAGGGGGCTCACAATGAGCAGTTCTTC; CDR3 protein: CASSIGGQGAHNEQFF; V gene: TRBV5-1; J gene: TRBJ2-1; clone size: NA; D gene: TRBD1
CDR3 DNA: TGTGCCAGCACCCGGGACAGGGGCCTTCCGAGCTCCTATAATTCACCCCTCCACTTT; CDR3 protein: CASTRDRGLPSSYNSPLHF; V gene: TRBV6-1; J gene: TRBJ1-6; clone size: many; D gene: TRBD1
CDR3 DNA: TGTGCCGGCAGGCCCCAGGGGGCTCGGGACACTGAAGCTTTCTTT; CDR3 protein: CAGRPQGARDTEAFF; V gene: TRBV12-3/TRBV12-4; J gene: TRBJ1-1; clone size: NA; D gene: TRBD1
CDR3 DNA: TGCGCCAGCAGCTTTGCGGGACAGGGGATCGCTGAAGCTTTCTTT; CDR3 protein: CASSFAGQGIAEAFF; V gene: TRBV5-1; J gene: TRBJ1-1; clone size: NA; D gene: TRBD1
CDR3 DNA: TGTGCCAGCAACCCTGAGGGGAAGGTTGGCTACACCTTC; CDR3 protein: CASNPEGKVGYTF; V gene: TRBV4-2; J gene: TRBJ1-2; clone size: NA; D gene: NA
CDR3 DNA: TGTGCCAGCAGTGTACAGGGATCCAATCAGCCCCAGCATTTT; CDR3 protein: CASSVQGSNQPQHF; V gene: TRBV2; J gene: TRBJ1-5; clone size: few; D gene: NA
CDR3 DNA: TGCGGTGTTGGAATGAGGGGGACGGTCGACAATGAGCAGTTCTTC; CDR3 protein: CGVGMRGTVDNEQFF; V gene: TRBV29-1; J gene: TRBJ2-1; clone size: NA; D gene: NA
CDR3 DNA: TGTGCCAGCTCACTTGAGATGAACACTGAAGCTTTCTTT; CDR3 protein: CASSLEMNTEAFF; V gene: TRBV18; J gene: TRBJ1-1; clone size: NA; D gene: NA
CDR3 DNA: TGTGCCAGCAGCAACTCGGAGACCCAGTACTTC; CDR3 protein: CASSNSETQYF; V gene: TRBV6-2/TRBV6-3; J gene: TRBJ2-5; clone size: many; D gene: NA
CDR3 DNA: TGTGCCGGCACCGTGACAGGGGCGGAGGCCCAGTACTTC; CDR3 protein: CAGTVTGAEAQYF; V gene: TRBV11-2; J gene: TRBJ2-5; clone size: NA; D gene: TRBD1
CDR3 DNA: TGTGCCAGCAGTTCCGGACTAGCGAGATTCACAGATACGCAGTATTTT; CDR3 protein: CASSSGLARFTDTQYF; V gene: TRBV2; J gene: TRBJ2-3; clone size: NA; D gene: TRBD2
CDR3 DNA: TGTGCCAACGAACGTGGAGGGGCGCAGGAGCAGTACTTC; CDR3 protein: CANERGGAQEQYF; V gene: TRBV11-1; J gene: TRBJ2-7; clone size: once; D gene: NA
CDR3 DNA: TGTGTCAGCAGCCGGACAGGGAACGACAATCAGCCCCAGCATTTT; CDR3 protein: CVSSRTGNDNQPQHF; V gene: TRBV5-5; J gene: TRBJ1-5; clone size: NA; D gene: TRBD1
CDR3 DNA: TGTGCCAGCAGTGCACAGGGAAATTCACCCCTCCACTTT; CDR3 protein: CASSAQGNSPLHF; V gene: TRBV2; J gene: TRBJ1-6; clone size: NA; D gene: NA
CDR3 DNA: TGCGCCAGCAGCTTGGCCGGACTACAGAACACCTACGAGCAGTACTTC; CDR3 protein: CASSLAGLQNTYEQYF; V gene: TRBV5-1; J gene: TRBJ2-7; clone size: once; D gene: NA
CDR3 DNA: TGTGCCAGCTCACCGTTTGGGAGCTGCAATGAGCAGTTCTTC; CDR3 protein: CASSPFGSCNEQFF; V gene: TRBV18; J gene: TRBJ2-1; clone size: once; D gene: NA
CDR3 DNA: TGCAGCGCTGAACTGTCAGAACCGCGACCGAACACCGGGGAACTGTTTTTT; CDR3 protein: CSAELSEPRPNTGELFF; V gene: TRBV29-1; J gene: TRBJ2-2; clone size: NA; D gene: NA
CDR3 DNA: TGTGCCAGTAGCCCGTGGGGACTAGCGGTCCTCCGGGATACGCACTATTTT; CDR3 protein: CASSPWGLAVLRDTHYF; V gene: TRBV7-8; J gene: TRBJ2-3; clone size: NA; D gene: TRBD2
CDR3 DNA: TGCGCCAGCAGCTCCCTTGGGGACCCAGGGGTCTACGAGCAGTACTTC; CDR3 protein: CASSSLGDPGVYEQYF; V gene: TRBV5-1; J gene: TRBJ2-7; clone size: NA; D gene: NA
CDR3 DNA: TGTGCCAGCAGGTTTCTTCCGTCGGCAAGGGAGGAAAAACTGTTTTTT; CDR3 protein: CASRFLPSAREEKLFF; V gene: TRBV11-1; J gene: TRBJ1-4; clone size: NA; D gene: NA
CDR3 DNA: TGTGCCAGCAGCCCCGGGGACGAGCAGTACTTC; CDR3 protein: CASSPGDEQYF; V gene: TRBV28; J gene: TRBJ2-7; clone size: many; D gene: NA
CDR3 DNA: TGCAGTGCTAGAGACCCAGCGAACAATGAGCAGTTCTTC; CDR3 protein: CSARDPANNEQFF; V gene: TRBV20-1; J gene: TRBJ2-1; clone size: NA; D gene: NA
CDR3 DNA: TGTGCCAGCAGTGATACAGGGACGATCACTGAAGCTTTCTTT; CDR3 protein: CASSDTGTITEAFF; V gene: TRBV6-1; J gene: TRBJ1-1; clone size: many; D gene: NA
CDR3 DNA: TGTGCCAGCAGCTTATGGACAGGGGCGGCGGGGACTTTCTTT; CDR3 protein: CASSLWTGAAGTFF; V gene: TRBV7-9; J gene: TRBJ1-1; clone size: NA; D gene: TRBD1
CDR3 DNA: TGTGCCATCAGTGAGTCCGGGCATAACCAAGAGACCCTGTACTTC; CDR3 protein: CAISESGHNQETLYF; V gene: TRBV10-3; J gene: TRBJ2-5; clone size: once; D gene: NA
CDR3 DNA: TGCGCCAGCAGCCAAGGGTTGGTGGTGCTAGCGGGAGGGTACGAGCAGTACTTC; CDR3 protein: CASSQGLVVLAGGYEQYF; V gene: TRBV4-1; J gene: TRBJ2-7; clone size: many; D gene: TRBD2
CDR3 DNA: TGTGCCAGCACCCCTGGGGGAGGAGGTCATTCACCCTTCCACTTT; CDR3 protein: CASTPGGGGHSPFHF; V gene: TRBV28; J gene: TRBJ1-6; clone size: NA; D gene: NA
CDR3 DNA: TGTGCTAGCAGCTTATCCGCGGCGGGGGATGAGCAGTTCTTC; CDR3 protein: CASSLSAAGDEQFF; V gene: TRBV11-2; J gene: TRBJ2-1; clone size: NA; D gene: TRBD2
CDR3 DNA: TGTGCCATCAGTGAGAGCTCGGGGGGTAATGAAAAACTGTTTTTT; CDR3 protein: CAISESSGGNEKLFF; V gene: TRBV10-3; J gene: TRBJ1-4; clone size: NA; D gene: NA
CDR3 DNA: TGTGCCAGCAGCCCTCAGTTACGGGAGGGCCTTGAGACCCAGTACTTC; CDR3 protein: CASSPQLREGLETQYF; V gene: TRBV12-3/TRBV12-4; J gene: TRBJ2-5; clone size: many; D gene: TRBD2
CDR3 DNA: TGTGCCAGCAGCCCGACGAAAACAGGACCACTCTCCTACGAGCAGTACTTC; CDR3 protein: CASSPTKTGPLSYEQYF; V gene: TRBV5-4; J gene: TRBJ2-7; clone size: NA; D gene: NA
CDR3 DNA: TGTGCCAGCAGTGTAGCGGGAGTAAAGCCGGAGCAGTTCTTC; CDR3 protein: CASSVAGVKPEQFF; V gene: TRBV2; J gene: TRBJ2-1; clone size: NA; D gene: TRBD2
CDR3 DNA: TGTGCCAGCAGTTTAGTGGGAGGGCCGCTGGGCAATGAGCAGTTCTTC; CDR3 protein: CASSLVGGPLGNEQFF; V gene: TRBV12-3/TRBV12-4; J gene: TRBJ2-1; clone size: many; D gene: TRBD2
CDR3 DNA: TGTGCCAGCAGACCCCTCGGGCCAGGGTACGAGCAGTACTTC; CDR3 protein: CASRPLGPGYEQYF; V gene: TRBV6-5; J gene: TRBJ2-7; clone size: NA; D gene: NA
CDR3 DNA: TGTGCCAGCAGTGAAATGTTGGGCACCCAAGAGACCCAGTACTTC; CDR3 protein: CASSEMLGTQETQYF; V gene: TRBV6-1; J gene: TRBJ2-5; clone size: many; D gene: NA
CDR3 DNA: TGTGCCAGCAGCTTGGCGTGGTCTCAAGAGACCCAGTACTTC; CDR3 protein: CASSLAWSQETQYF; V gene: TRBV5-4; J gene: TRBJ2-5; clone size: NA; D gene: NA
CDR3 DNA: TGTGCCAGCAGTTTAGGCAGGGATAGAGAGCAGTACTTC; CDR3 protein: CASSLGRDREQYF; V gene: TRBV12-3/TRBV12-4; J gene: TRBJ2-7; clone size: many; D gene: NA
CDR3 DNA: TGTGCCGGCAGTTTAGGGCAAATCTACGAGCAGTACTTC; CDR3 protein: CAGSLGQIYEQYF; V gene: TRBV12-3/TRBV12-4; J gene: TRBJ2-7; clone size: few; D gene: NA
CDR3 DNA: TGTGCCAGCAGCTTGTCCCAGCGGGGGATCTCTACTACCAAAAGCATTCAGTACTTC; CDR3 protein: CASSLSQRGISTTKSIQYF; V gene: TRBV11-3; J gene: TRBJ2-4; clone size: NA; D gene: TRBD2
CDR3 DNA: TGCGCCAGCAGCGGTGGACAGTCCTACAATGAGCAGTTCTTC; CDR3 protein: CASSGGQSYNEQFF; V gene: TRBV5-1; J gene: TRBJ2-1; clone size: few; D gene: NA
CDR3 DNA: TGTGCCAGTAGCTTCGGGCTGGCAACGGGAAACACCATATATTTT; CDR3 protein: CASSFGLATGNTIYF; V gene: TRBV5-4; J gene: TRBJ1-3; clone size: NA; D gene: NA
CDR3 DNA: TGTGTCGGCAGTTACGGGGATACGCAGTATTTT; CDR3 protein: CVGSYGDTQYF; V gene: TRBV6-5; J gene: TRBJ2-3; clone size: NA; D gene: NA
CDR3 DNA: TGTGCCAGCAGCTCGATTCGGGGGCGCGACTATGGCTACACCTTC; CDR3 protein: CASSSIRGRDYGYTF; V gene: TRBV5-6; J gene: TRBJ1-2; clone size: NA; D gene: NA